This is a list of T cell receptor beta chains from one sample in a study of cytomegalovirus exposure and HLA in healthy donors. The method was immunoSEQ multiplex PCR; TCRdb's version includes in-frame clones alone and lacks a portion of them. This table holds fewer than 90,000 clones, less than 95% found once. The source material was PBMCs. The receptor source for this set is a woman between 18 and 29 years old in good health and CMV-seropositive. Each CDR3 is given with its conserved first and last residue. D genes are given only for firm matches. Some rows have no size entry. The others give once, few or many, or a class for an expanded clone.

CASSSNRLAGGLVYEQFF | TGTGCCAGCAGTTCCAATCGACTAGCGGGAGGACTTGTCTATGAGCAGTTCTTC | . | TRBV27 | 18 | TRBJ2-1 | TRBD2
CASSPNRGLLNYGYTF | TGTGCCAGCAGTCCCAACAGGGGGCTTCTTAACTATGGCTACACCTTC | . | TRBV28 | 16 | TRBJ1-2 | TRBD1
CASSPPAQGSYEQYF | TGTGCCAGCTCACCACCGGCTCAGGGGAGCTACGAGCAGTACTTC | . | TRBV18 | 15 | TRBJ2-7 | .
CASTTDSYNEQFF | TGTGCCAGTACGACGGACAGCTACAATGAGCAGTTCTTC | . | TRBV28 | 13 | TRBJ2-1 | .
CASSQDRRAGGGDTQYF | TGCGCCAGCAGCCAAGACCGCCGAGCGGGGGGAGGAGATACGCAGTATTTT | few | TRBV4-3 | 17 | TRBJ2-3 | TRBD2
CASSHGQQGTANTGELFF | TGTGCCAGCAGCCACGGCCAACAGGGAACTGCGAACACCGGGGAGCTGTTTTTT | . | TRBV4-2 | 18 | TRBJ2-2 | .
CAISESQVGETQYF | TGTGCCATCAGTGAGTCCCAGGTCGGAGAGACCCAGTACTTC | . | TRBV10-3 | 14 | TRBJ2-5 | .
CAIADSRNTEAFF | TGTGCCATCGCAGACAGTAGGAACACTGAAGCTTTCTTT | . | TRBV6-6 | 13 | TRBJ1-1 | .
CASSPLLAGGSYNEQFF | TGTGCCAGCTCACCACTTCTAGCGGGGGGGTCCTACAATGAGCAGTTCTTC | . | TRBV18 | 17 | TRBJ2-1 | TRBD2
CASSGGQRDTQYF | TGTGCCAGCAGCGGGGGACAGCGAGATACGCAGTATTTT | . | TRBV7-3 | 13 | TRBJ2-3 | TRBD1
CASSSSGYSYNEQFF | TGTGCCAGCAGCTCGAGCGGGTACTCCTACAATGAGCAGTTCTTC | . | TRBV11-1 | 15 | TRBJ2-1 | .
CASSSPDFVNEQYF | TGTGCCAGCAGTTCACCGGACTTCGTAAACGAGCAGTACTTC | . | TRBV27 | 14 | TRBJ2-7 | .
CASSRRTSGQETQYF | TGTGCCAGCAGCCGACGGACTAGCGGGCAAGAGACCCAGTACTTC | . | TRBV5-6 | 15 | TRBJ2-5 | TRBD2
CASSPRTVTYEQYF | TGTGCCAGCAGCCCAAGGACAGTGACCTACGAGCAGTACTTC | . | TRBV7-9 | 14 | TRBJ2-7 | .
CASSFEGSVGYTF | TGTGCCAGCAGTTTCGAGGGAAGTGTGGGCTACACCTTC | . | TRBV27 | 13 | TRBJ1-2 | .
CASSEGQANEKLFF | TGTGCCAGCAGCGAGGGACAGGCAAATGAAAAACTGTTTTTT | . | TRBV9 | 14 | TRBJ1-4 | TRBD1
CASSLPDYSKDTQYF | TGTGCCAGCAGCCTTCCCGACTACTCCAAAGATACGCAGTATTTT | . | TRBV9 | 15 | TRBJ2-3 | .
CASSLAASAYNEQFF | TGCGCCAGCAGCTTGGCGGCTAGCGCATACAATGAGCAGTTCTTC | . | TRBV5-1 | 15 | TRBJ2-1 | .
CASSYLLAAPYEQYF | TGTGCCAGCAGTTACCTACTAGCCGCACCGTACGAGCAGTACTTC | . | TRBV6-6 | 15 | TRBJ2-7 | .
CASSLREAIGNTIYF | TGTGCCAGCAGCCTCCGGGAAGCTATTGGAAACACCATATATTTT | . | TRBV11-3 | 15 | TRBJ1-3 | .
CASSQGGLAGEGYEQYF | TGCGCCAGCAGCCAAGGGGGACTAGCGGGAGAGGGGTACGAGCAGTACTTC | . | TRBV4-3 | 17 | TRBJ2-7 | TRBD2
CASSSRATNEKLFF | TGTGCCAGCAGCAGTCGGGCAACTAATGAAAAACTGTTTTTT | . | TRBV9 | 14 | TRBJ1-4 | .
CASSLNRGSAYGYTF | TGTGCCAGCAGCTTAAACAGGGGATCCGCCTATGGCTACACCTTC | . | TRBV7-2 | 15 | TRBJ1-2 | TRBD1
CASSQERLGTSFNEQFF | TGCGCCAGCAGCCAAGAAAGACTTGGGACTAGCTTCAATGAGCAGTTCTTC | . | TRBV4-1 | 17 | TRBJ2-1 | TRBD2
CASSVEGVGETQYF | TGTGCCAGCAGCGTAGAGGGGGTAGGCGAGACCCAGTACTTC | . | TRBV9 | 14 | TRBJ2-5 | .
CASSHPSGRGGETQYF | TGTGCCAGCAGTCACCCTAGCGGGAGGGGAGGGGAGACCCAGTACTTC | . | TRBV28 | 16 | TRBJ2-5 | TRBD2
CASSKGQGIHSYNEQFF | TGTGCCAGCAGCAAAGGTCAGGGGATCCATTCCTACAATGAGCAGTTCTTC | . | TRBV21-1 | 17 | TRBJ2-1 | .
CASSLRWGVTYNEQFF | TGTGCCAGCAGCTTAAGGTGGGGCGTAACCTACAATGAGCAGTTCTTC | . | TRBV7-2 | 16 | TRBJ2-1 | .
CASKDRDSVNSPLHF | TGTGCCAGCAAGGACAGGGACTCTGTGAATTCACCCCTCCACTTT | . | TRBV2 | 15 | TRBJ1-6 | TRBD1
CASSSGSGIWGNEQFF | TGTGCCAGCAGTTCAGGTAGCGGGATATGGGGCAATGAGCAGTTCTTC | . | TRBV28 | 16 | TRBJ2-1 | TRBD2
CAREQENTEAFF | TGTGCCAGAGAACAGGAGAACACTGAAGCTTTCTTT | . | TRBV27 | 12 | TRBJ1-1 | .
CASSLGPGQYNQPQHF | TGTGCCAGCAGCTTAGGGCCAGGGCAGTACAATCAGCCCCAGCATTTT | . | TRBV11-2 | 16 | TRBJ1-5 | .
CASSEPAYVRRVNQPQHF | TGTGCCAGCAGTGAACCTGCATACGTCAGGCGAGTAAATCAGCCCCAGCATTTT | once | TRBV6-1 | 18 | TRBJ1-5 | .
CASSVGAGVEQFF | TGTGCCAGCAGCGTAGGCGCGGGGGTTGAGCAGTTCTTC | once | TRBV9 | 13 | TRBJ2-1 | TRBD2
CASSPGTPPGGYTF | TGTGCCAGCTCACCTGGGACACCGCCGGGGGGCTACACCTTC | once | TRBV18 | 14 | TRBJ1-2 | .